This T cell receptor beta chain was recovered during a study of human T cells and chemical hapten exposure. Study-wide results and limits: There was no change with DPC sensitization in TCRs above 1 in 1000 frequency.

Remarks on this clonotype: Its antigen is currently unknown.

Looked up from germline, CDR1 is SGHVS and CDR2 is FQNEAQ. The CDR3 covers 14 residues. The V and J ends lost 7 bases and 4 bases, in that order; junction bases with no gene match: 6. One entry per CDR3 protein, called by TCRdb with MiXCR from the RACE reads. The sample carries around 100,000 distinct CDR3 sequences, approximately 11% recorded once. Specified time point: patch test 1, 2 weeks after DPC sensitization. Treatment meaning: therapeutic diphenylcyclopropenone sensitization with weekly scalp DPC. The rearrangement links TRBV7-8 to TRBJ2-3; 9 bases map to TRBD1. The sequence came from a woman in her thirties or forties with alopecia areata. Some clones in this sample may be carry-over from other donors' samples. Sequences were derived from whole blood, sampled in connection with sensitization to the hapten diphenylcyclopropenone (DPC). CDR3 amino acids: CASTRRTGADTQYF. The CDR3 DNA is TGTGCCAGCACCCGCCGGACAGGGGCAGATACGCAGTATTTT.